What follows is one T cell receptor beta chain and its context. This sequence may be a read error, since a much larger clone differs from it by one base. This specimen comes from a study of T cell repertoires in cytomegalovirus infection. Study as a whole: Public TCR beta signature analysis indicated the presence of both CMV infection and matching HLA type.

Germline CDR1 is SGHAT and CDR2 is FQNNGV. This CDR3 spans 17 amino acids. V was pared by 0 bases and J by 3 bases, with 16 bases between. TCRdb itself ran the reads through MiXCR, one entry per CDR3 protein. The data hold hundreds of thousands of distinct CDR3 sequences, with about 11% observed a single time. The origin of this receptor is a human donor in good health (CMV status not recorded). Some clones in this sample may be carry-over from other donors' samples. The sample comprised PBMCs. The genes are TRBV11-2 and TRBJ2-3; TRBD1 might be the D (5 bases). CDR3 DNA sequence: TGTGCCAGCAGCTTAGACGTCAAGGGGTGGGATACAGATACGCAGTATTTT. This translates into CASSLDVKGWDTDTQYF. The full variable domain, its missing parts supplied by reference TRBV11-2 and TRBJ2-3, is EAGVAQSPRYKIIEKRQSVAFWCNPISGHATLYWYQQILGQGPKLLIQFQNNGVVDDSQLPKDRFSAERLKGVDSTLKIQPAKLEDSAVYLCASSLDVKGWDTDTQYFGPGTRLTVL.